This TCR beta chain emerged from a study of CD8 T cells in Susac syndrome. Study-level information: When their blood was taken, the Susac syndrome patients had either not yet had any therapy, were taking corticosteroids, or were taking intravenous immunoglobulin alone.

RNA, at about 0.5 to 1 ug, was reverse transcribed with random hexamers. TCRdb processed the immunoSEQ multiplex PCR reads anew with MiXCR; each CDR3 protein has one entry. This sample has 240,000 or so distinct CDR3 sequences, with 90% to 97% found just once. Turning to this clonotype: The antigen remains undetermined.

Whole-study results and caveats: In Susac patients, clonal expansion was not detected in CD4+ cells.

The origin of this receptor is a human donor with Susac syndrome. Sequencing was carried out using CD4+ T cells from PBMCs.

The CDR3 is CSARSQVLRGAFF. CDR3 DNA: TGCAGTGCTAGATCGCAGGTCCTGAGGGGGGCTTTCTTT. This rearrangement joins TRBV20-1 to TRBJ1-1, with D possibly being TRBD1 (6 bases). From germline, CDR1 is DFQATT and CDR2 SNEGSKA (reference sequence). The V and J ends lost 2 bases and 11 bases respectively, with 18 bases between them. CDR3 length: 13 amino acids.